This T cell receptor beta chain was sequenced during a study of T-cell memory formation after mild COVID-19 (dated by TCRdb to about 2021). About the study as a whole: TCR sequence clusters from the two donors were found to be largely donor specific. T-cell clones expanding and contracting after mild COVID-19 in two donors were tracked by longitudinal TCRalpha and TCRbeta repertoire sequencing. Two young, previously healthy adult volunteers, one female and one male, were included in the cohort.

Ficoll-Paque density gradient centrifugation was used to isolate PBMCs. Results the study describes overall, beyond this receptor: Some responding clones were detected in pre-infection memory, which suggested that pre-existing cross-reactive memory T cells had joined the SARS-CoV-2 response. Clones contracting from day 15 to 85 had balanced CD4/CD8 phenotypes, while a second wave expanding from day 15 to 37 was biased towards CD4+. SARS-CoV-2 specificity of the second-wave clones peaking on day 37 was not confirmed. Contracting CD4+ clones appeared mostly in the CM and EM memory subsets, whereas CD8+ clones were enriched in EMRA. Only a couple of mild cases were covered by the study, and larger cohorts that include severe cases with pre-infection samples were considered necessary.

As regards this clonotype: Which antigen it targets is not known. The record has no base qualities; no much larger clone is one base away.

The reads were generated on an Illumina NovaSeq 6000. TCRalpha and TCRbeta cDNA libraries were constructed by 5'RACE with constant-segment primers, with sample barcodes and unique molecular identifiers being introduced. RNA was extracted from every sample with Trizol reagent. The libraries were amplified in two PCR steps, and the second step added a second sample barcode and Illumina TruSeq adapters. Libraries were sequenced on an Illumina NovaSeq with 2 x 150 bp paired-end reads. In the paper's pipeline: With migec v1.2.7, reads were demultiplexed and then collapsed into UMI-guided consensus sequences. Using mixcr v2.1.11, UMI consensuses were aligned to TRA and TRB V and J templates and then assembled into clonotypes. A clonotype was counted as expanded or contracted only when both edgeR and NoisET called the clonotype significant, with the noise models trained on biological replicates. For edgeR calls, the thresholds were a false discovery rate-adjusted p below 0.01 and a log2 fold-change of 1. As an exploratory analysis of dynamics, max-normalized trajectories of the 1000 most abundant clonotypes were examined with PCA combined with hierarchical clustering. Separately sequenced CD4+ and CD8+ repertoires were used to assign the CD4 or CD8 phenotype of responding clones. Using fastp at Q25 and MiXCR, TCRdb reprocessed the public reads and kept productive beta chains. Each record represents a unique CDR3 protein, reported with the most common genes and DNA among its rows. The V and J calls come from TCRdb's annotation, not from the publication. For this sample there are about 320,000 distinct CDR3 sequences; roughly an eighth appear just once. Together, the top ten hold roughly 21% of the sample.

Trimming accounts for 7 bases at V and 9 bases at J, while the number of junction bases matched to no gene is 11. The CDR3 sequence holds 14 residues, the cysteine and phenylalanine included. The read is trimmed to its CDR3 DNA, 42 bases read in frame from base 1. For CDR1 and CDR2, the germline V gene lists MDHEN and SYDVKM. Sequencing was done on a sample of PBMCs or a T cell subset sorted from them (not recorded which). The receptor comes from a man aged 18 to 30 who had mild COVID-19 (a few samples of this study predate the infection). The sample titles of this study are shuffled in the database, so cell type and time point are left out; the donor was told from shared clones. Recombination linked TRBV28 to TRBJ2-1; TRBD2 aligns with 8 central bases. The CDR3 protein is CASKGAGEVGEQFF. The bases are TGTGCCAGCAAGGGAGCGGGGGAGGTAGGTGAGCAGTTCTTC. Full variable domain (CDR3 extended with the reference TRBV28 and TRBJ2-1 proteins): DVKVTQSSRYLVKRTGEKVFLECVQDMDHENMFWYRQDPGLGLRLIYFSYDVKMKEKGDIPEGYSVSREKKERFSLILESASTNQTSMYLCASKGAGEVGEQFFGPGTRLTVL.